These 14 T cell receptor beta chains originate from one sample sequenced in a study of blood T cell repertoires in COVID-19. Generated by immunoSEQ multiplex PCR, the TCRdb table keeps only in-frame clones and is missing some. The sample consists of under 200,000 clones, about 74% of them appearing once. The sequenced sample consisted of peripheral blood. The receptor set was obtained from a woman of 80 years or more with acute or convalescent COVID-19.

The CDR3 nucleotides read TGTGCCAGCAGACAACAGGGGTTTTCGGGAGATACGCAGTATTTT. As protein: CASRQQGFSGDTQYF. The chain employs TRBV6-4 and TRBJ2-3, with TRBD1 matching over 7 bases. CDR3 length equals 15 residues. The germline CDR1 and CDR2 sequences are MRHNA and SNTAGT. V lost 6 bases, J lost 5 bases, and 11 bases stayed unmatched.

This CDR3 is CASRVQGSTDTQYF. The CDR3 coding sequence is TGCGCCAGCAGGGTGCAGGGCAGCACAGATACGCAGTATTTT. The gene calls are TRBV5-1 and TRBJ2-3; weak D call: TRBD1 (5 bases). Germline V CDR1 and CDR2: SGHRS, YFSETQ. V lost 5 bases and J lost 0, with 10 bases in between. The length of the CDR3 is 14 residues.

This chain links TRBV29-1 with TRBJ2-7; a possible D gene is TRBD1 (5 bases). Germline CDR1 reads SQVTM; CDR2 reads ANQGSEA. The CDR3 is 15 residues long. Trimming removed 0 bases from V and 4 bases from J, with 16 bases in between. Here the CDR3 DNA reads TGCAGCGTTGAAGATGGTGGCGGACAACTATACGAGCAGTACTTC. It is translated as CSVEDGGGQLYEQYF.

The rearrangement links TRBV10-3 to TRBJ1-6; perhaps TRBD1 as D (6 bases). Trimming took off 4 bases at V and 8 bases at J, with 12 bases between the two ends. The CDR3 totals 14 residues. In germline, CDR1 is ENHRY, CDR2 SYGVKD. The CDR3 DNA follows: TGTGCCATCAGTGCCGAGGGGGATTATTCACCCCTCCACTTT. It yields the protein CAISAEGDYSPLHF.

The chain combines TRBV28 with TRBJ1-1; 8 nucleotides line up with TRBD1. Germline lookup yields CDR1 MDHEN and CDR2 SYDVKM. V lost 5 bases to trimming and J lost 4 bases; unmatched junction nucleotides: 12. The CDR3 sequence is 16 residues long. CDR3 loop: CASSRDRWGSATEAFF. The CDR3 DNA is TGTGCCAGCAGTCGGGACAGGTGGGGGTCGGCCACTGAAGCTTTCTTT.

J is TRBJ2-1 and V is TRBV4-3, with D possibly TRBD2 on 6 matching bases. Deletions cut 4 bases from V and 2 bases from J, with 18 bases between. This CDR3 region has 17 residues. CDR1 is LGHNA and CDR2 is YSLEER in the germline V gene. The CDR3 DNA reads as TGCGCCAGCAGCCGCGGGGAGTTCGGAGTCCCCTACAATGAGCAGTTCTTC. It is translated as CASSRGEFGVPYNEQFF.

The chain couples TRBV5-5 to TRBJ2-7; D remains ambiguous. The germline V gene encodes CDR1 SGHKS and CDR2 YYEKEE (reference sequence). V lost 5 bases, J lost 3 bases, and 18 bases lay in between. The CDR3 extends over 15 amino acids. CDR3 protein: CASRLAVLKDYEQYF. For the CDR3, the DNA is TGTGCCAGCAGGCTGGCGGTCCTAAAAGACTACGAGCAGTACTTC.

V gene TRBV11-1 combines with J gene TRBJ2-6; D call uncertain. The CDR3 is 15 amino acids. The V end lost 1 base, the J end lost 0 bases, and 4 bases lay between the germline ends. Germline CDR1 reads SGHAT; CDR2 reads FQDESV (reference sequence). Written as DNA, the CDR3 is TGTGCCAGCAGCTTAGAGAGCTCTGGGGCCAACGTCCTGACTTTC. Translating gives CASSLESSGANVLTF.

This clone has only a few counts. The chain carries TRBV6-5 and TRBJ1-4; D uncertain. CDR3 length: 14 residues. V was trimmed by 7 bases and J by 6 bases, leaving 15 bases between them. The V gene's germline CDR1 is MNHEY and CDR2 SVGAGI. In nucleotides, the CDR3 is TGTGCCAGCATTTTCGACGCGGGCGATGAAAAACTGTTTTTT. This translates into CASIFDAGDEKLFF.

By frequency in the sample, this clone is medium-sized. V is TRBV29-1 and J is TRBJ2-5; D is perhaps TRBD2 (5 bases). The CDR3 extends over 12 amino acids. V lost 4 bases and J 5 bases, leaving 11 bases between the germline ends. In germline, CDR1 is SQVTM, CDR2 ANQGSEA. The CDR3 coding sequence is TGCAGCGTTGCTAGCAGTGGGGAGACCCAGTACTTC. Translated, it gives CSVASSGETQYF. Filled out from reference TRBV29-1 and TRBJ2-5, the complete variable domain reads SAVISQKPSRDICQRGTSLTIQCQVDSQVTMMFWYRQQPGQSLTLIATANQGSEATYESGFVIDKFPISRPNLTFSTLTVSNMSPEDSSIYLCSVASSGETQYFGPGTRLLVL.

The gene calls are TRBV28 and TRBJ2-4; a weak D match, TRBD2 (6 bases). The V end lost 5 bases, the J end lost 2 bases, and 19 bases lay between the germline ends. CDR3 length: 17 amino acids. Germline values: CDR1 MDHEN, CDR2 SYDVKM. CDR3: CASSPPKWRGSKNIQYF. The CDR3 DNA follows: TGTGCCAGCAGTCCCCCAAAATGGCGGGGATCCAAAAACATTCAGTACTTC.

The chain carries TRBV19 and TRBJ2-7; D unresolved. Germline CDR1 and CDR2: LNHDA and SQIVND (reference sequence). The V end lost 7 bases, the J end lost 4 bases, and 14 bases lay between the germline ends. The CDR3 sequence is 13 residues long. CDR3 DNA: TGTGCCAGTAACGAATTGGTCCAGTACGAGCAGTACTTC. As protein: CASNELVQYEQYF. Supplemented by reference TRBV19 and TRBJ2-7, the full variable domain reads DGGITQSPKYLFRKEGQNVTLSCEQNLNHDAMYWYRQDPGQGLRLIYYSQIVNDFQKGDIAEGYSVSREKKESFPLTVTSAQKNPTAFYLCASNELVQYEQYFGPGTRLTVT.

CDR3 region: CASSAGQPFSTEAFF. The DNA of the CDR3 is TGTGCCAGCAGCGCGGGACAGCCATTTAGCACTGAAGCTTTCTTT. The chain joins TRBV6-5 to TRBJ1-1, with 7 bases lining up with TRBD1. The V segment lost 6 bases and the J segment 4 bases; nucleotides outside the gene matches: 11. The CDR3 has 15 residues. The germline CDR1 and CDR2 sequences are MNHEY and SVGAGI.

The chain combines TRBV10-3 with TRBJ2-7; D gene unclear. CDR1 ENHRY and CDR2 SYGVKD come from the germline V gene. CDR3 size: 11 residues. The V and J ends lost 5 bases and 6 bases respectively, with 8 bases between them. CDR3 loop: CAISYSSEQYF. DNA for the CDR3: TGTGCCATCAGTTACAGTTCCGAGCAGTACTTC.